Listed below are T cell receptor beta chains from one sample, sequenced in a study of T cell responses to AZD1222 COVID-19 vaccine. TCRdb's copy holds only in-frame clones and misses some; the assay was immunoSEQ multiplex PCR. The repertoire holds 75,000 to 95,000 clones, about 85% seen once, with 10% to 15% in the top ten. Sample: peripheral blood, taken on day 0 of AZD1222 vaccination. These receptors all come from an adult in good health. CDR3s include the opening cysteine and the closing phenylalanine or tryptophan. Fields, in order: CDR3 protein, CDR3 DNA, clone size, CDR3 length, V gene, J gene, D gene. D genes are given only for firm matches. Clone size is given for some rows only: seen once, a few or many times, or a class if the clone is expanded.

CDR3: CASSLNRDTGELFF
DNA: TGTGCCAGCAGTTTAAACAGAGACACCGGGGAGCTGTTTTTT
size: NA
length: 14
V: TRBV27
J: TRBJ2-2
D: NA

CDR3: CASSLVVFEAFF
DNA: TGTGCCAGCAGCTTAGTTGTTTTTGAAGCTTTCTTT
size: NA
length: 12
V: TRBV7-9
J: TRBJ1-1
D: NA

CDR3: CASSWDRGDEQYF
DNA: TGCGCCAGCAGCTGGGACAGGGGGGACGAGCAGTACTTC
size: NA
length: 13
V: TRBV4-3
J: TRBJ2-7
D: TRBD1

CDR3: CSASSRQHNQPQHF
DNA: TGCAGTGCTAGTTCGCGACAGCACAATCAGCCCCAGCATTTT
size: NA
length: 14
V: TRBV20-1
J: TRBJ1-5
D: NA

CDR3: CASSTLSQGSNQPQHF
DNA: TGTGCCAGTAGTACGCTCTCACAGGGTAGCAATCAGCCCCAGCATTTT
size: NA
length: 16
V: TRBV19
J: TRBJ1-5
D: NA

CDR3: CASSLGGASTDTQYF
DNA: TGTGCTAGCAGCTTAGGCGGGGCCTCCACAGATACGCAGTATTTT
size: NA
length: 15
V: TRBV7-7
J: TRBJ2-3
D: NA

CDR3: CASSGTYNEQFF
DNA: TGTGCCAGCAGCGGGACCTACAATGAGCAGTTCTTC
size: NA
length: 12
V: TRBV2
J: TRBJ2-1
D: NA

CDR3: CARKRPGSATNEKLFF
DNA: TGTGCCAGAAAACGGCCAGGGAGTGCAACTAATGAAAAACTGTTTTTT
size: NA
length: 16
V: TRBV6-4
J: TRBJ1-4
D: NA

CDR3: CASSLFGTSGGSSYEQYF
DNA: TGCGCCAGCAGCTTATTCGGGACTAGCGGGGGGTCCTCCTACGAGCAGTACTTC
size: NA
length: 18
V: TRBV5-1
J: TRBJ2-7
D: TRBD2

CDR3: CASSQDLGAAEQYF
DNA: TGTGCCAGCAGCCAAGATTTAGGGGCGGCCGAGCAGTACTTC
size: NA
length: 14
V: TRBV4-2
J: TRBJ2-7
D: NA

CDR3: CASTRSNTGELFF
DNA: TGTGCCAGCACGAGATCGAACACCGGGGAGCTGTTTTTT
size: NA
length: 13
V: TRBV7-8
J: TRBJ2-2
D: NA

CDR3: CASSSRTFSGNTIYF
DNA: TGTGCCAGCAGCTCGCGGACGTTCTCTGGAAACACCATATATTTT
size: NA
length: 15
V: TRBV11-2
J: TRBJ1-3
D: NA

CDR3: CASSPGGLAGGYQETQYF
DNA: TGTGCCAGCAGCCCTGGGGGGCTAGCGGGGGGGTACCAAGAGACCCAGTACTTC
size: NA
length: 18
V: TRBV3-1/TRBV3-2
J: TRBJ2-5
D: TRBD2

CDR3: CASSLRNGETQYF
DNA: TGTGCCAGCAGCCTCCGGAATGGAGAGACCCAGTACTTC
size: few
length: 13
V: TRBV5-6
J: TRBJ2-5
D: NA

CDR3: CASSPTGGSSEKLFF
DNA: TGTGCCAGCAGTCCGACAGGGGGGAGTAGCGAAAAACTGTTTTTT
size: once
length: 15
V: TRBV28
J: TRBJ1-4
D: TRBD1

CDR3: CASSFGGLGTEAFF
DNA: TGTGCCAGCAGTTTCGGGGGGCTGGGCACTGAAGCTTTCTTT
size: few
length: 14
V: TRBV6-5
J: TRBJ1-1
D: NA

CDR3: CSASTAVNEKLFF
DNA: TGCAGTGCTAGTACGGCGGTAAATGAAAAACTGTTTTTT
size: NA
length: 13
V: TRBV20-1
J: TRBJ1-4
D: NA

CDR3: CATSGRAINYGYTF
DNA: TGTGCCACCAGCGGCAGGGCGATTAACTATGGCTACACCTTC
size: NA
length: 14
V: TRBV15
J: TRBJ1-2
D: NA

CDR3: CASSPPGKPGNTIYF
DNA: TGTGCCAGCTCACCCCCAGGAAAGCCTGGAAACACCATATATTTT
size: NA
length: 15
V: TRBV18
J: TRBJ1-3
D: NA

CDR3: CASSPSGLNTEAFF
DNA: TGTGCCAGCAGCCCCTCGGGATTGAACACTGAAGCTTTCTTT
size: few
length: 14
V: TRBV11-1
J: TRBJ1-1
D: NA

CDR3: CASRRKTSGGAKANNEQFF
DNA: TGTGCAAGTCGCCGCAAGACTAGCGGGGGGGCAAAGGCCAACAATGAGCAGTTCTTC
size: NA
length: 19
V: TRBV12-2
J: TRBJ2-1
D: NA

CDR3: CASSESETQYF
DNA: TGCGCCAGCAGTGAGTCGGAGACCCAGTACTTC
size: once
length: 11
V: TRBV10-2
J: TRBJ2-5
D: NA

CDR3: CASSFDRDRPYQETQYF
DNA: TGTGCCAGCAGCTTCGACCGGGACAGACCGTACCAAGAGACCCAGTACTTC
size: NA
length: 17
V: TRBV3-1/TRBV3-2
J: TRBJ2-5
D: TRBD1

CDR3: CASSLVEALSYEQYF
DNA: TGCGCCAGCAGCTTGGTAGAGGCACTTTCCTACGAGCAGTACTTC
size: NA
length: 15
V: TRBV5-1
J: TRBJ2-7
D: NA

CDR3: CASSGPGLRETQYF
DNA: TGTGCCAGCAGTGGACCGGGTCTTAGGGAGACCCAGTACTTC
size: NA
length: 14
V: TRBV2
J: TRBJ2-5
D: NA

CDR3: CASNREVGTEAFF
DNA: TGTGCCAGTAACAGGGAGGTGGGCACTGAAGCTTTCTTT
size: NA
length: 13
V: TRBV7-2
J: TRBJ1-1
D: NA

CDR3: CASSYSFRGGNTIYF
DNA: TGTGCCAGCAGTTACTCATTCCGGGGGGGGAACACCATATATTTT
size: NA
length: 15
V: TRBV6-5
J: TRBJ1-3
D: NA

CDR3: CATSPWAGELFF
DNA: TGTGCCACCAGCCCTTGGGCCGGGGAGCTGTTTTTT
size: NA
length: 12
V: TRBV24-1
J: TRBJ2-2
D: NA

CDR3: CASSPQGQGYNEQFF
DNA: TGTGCCAGCAGCCCCCAGGGACAGGGGTACAATGAGCAGTTCTTC
size: NA
length: 15
V: TRBV7-9
J: TRBJ2-1
D: TRBD1

CDR3: CASSYSGQASEPQHF
DNA: TGTGCCAGCAGTTACTCGGGACAGGCTTCTGAGCCCCAGCATTTT
size: NA
length: 15
V: TRBV6-2/TRBV6-3
J: TRBJ1-5
D: TRBD1

CDR3: CASSLPGFAGANEQFF
DNA: TGTGCCAGCAGCTTGCCTGGGTTTGCAGGGGCCAATGAGCAGTTCTTC
size: NA
length: 16
V: TRBV5-4
J: TRBJ2-1
D: NA

CDR3: CAITPMYTGELFF
DNA: TGTGCCATCACGCCGATGTACACCGGGGAGCTGTTTTTT
size: NA
length: 13
V: TRBV10-3
J: TRBJ2-2
D: NA

CDR3: CASSLAGVSYEQYF
DNA: TGTGCCAGCAGCTTAGCAGGGGTCTCCTACGAGCAGTACTTC
size: NA
length: 14
V: TRBV7-2
J: TRBJ2-7
D: NA

CDR3: CASSALFGGPGETQYF
DNA: TGTGCCAGCAGCGCACTTTTCGGGGGACCAGGGGAGACCCAGTACTTC
size: once
length: 16
V: TRBV11-2
J: TRBJ2-5
D: NA

CDR3: CASGLSRGSRNTGELFF
DNA: TGTGCTAGTGGTCTTTCGAGAGGGAGCCGGAACACCGGGGAGCTGTTTTTT
size: NA
length: 17
V: TRBV12-5
J: TRBJ2-2
D: NA

CDR3: CASSLRQPYEQYF
DNA: TGTGCCAGCTCCCTCAGACAGCCCTACGAGCAGTACTTC
size: NA
length: 13
V: TRBV18
J: TRBJ2-7
D: NA

CDR3: CASSVDGQGGQPQHF
DNA: TGTGCCAGCAGCGTAGACGGGCAGGGCGGGCAGCCCCAGCATTTT
size: NA
length: 15
V: TRBV9
J: TRBJ1-5
D: NA

CDR3: CASSVAGQASTDTQYF
DNA: TGTGCCAGCAGCGTAGCGGGACAGGCGAGCACAGATACGCAGTATTTT
size: NA
length: 16
V: TRBV9
J: TRBJ2-3
D: TRBD1